The T cell receptor beta chain under discussion was sequenced for a study of tumor-infiltrating lymphocytes in localized non-small cell lung cancer. Assay: immunoSEQ multiplex PCR; the TCRdb copy retains only in-frame clones and omits some. The sample shows roughly 9,100 clones, approximately 80% of them seen only once. As for this clone: Its antigen is currently unknown.

General study results and limits: Available tissue quantity limited TCR sequencing to a patient subset. Tumors had more T cell infiltration than uninvolved lung, per TCRbeta sequencing and CD3 counts.

The CDR3 sequence is 15 residues long. Germline CDR1 and CDR2: LGHNA and YNFKEQ. V lost 4 bases to trimming and J lost 4 bases, with 16 bases between them. The sample comprised uninvolved lung tissue not adjacent to the tumor. This TCR came from a human donor with non-small cell lung cancer. J is TRBJ2-5 and V is TRBV4-2; perhaps TRBD2 as D (5 bases). The CDR3 reads CASSRSFEGGETQYF. The CDR3 DNA sequence: TGTGCCAGCAGCCGTTCTTTCGAGGGTGGAGAGACCCAGTACTTC.